Sequencing of this T cell receptor (beta chain) was carried out in a study of identical twins. Overall study findings and caveats: Compared with models, monozygotic twins showed more out-of-frame TCR alpha sharing. Sequences that were out-of-frame, alpha and twin-shared displayed an excess of low generation probability.

Per the germline V gene, CDR1 is MNHEY and CDR2 is SMNVEV (reference sequence). The length of the CDR3 is 13 residues. Between the trimmed V and J ends, which lost 5 bases and 2 bases, there was a span of 10 bases. MiXCR, run by TCRdb on the 5' RACE reads, gives a single entry per CDR3 protein. The sample contains about 430,000 distinct CDR3 sequences, less than 20% of which appear only once. This clonotype was counted ten times or more. Its antigen is undetermined. This chain connects TRBV27 to TRBJ2-7; D not resolved. The clonotype originates from a man aged 45 to 65 in good health. Material for sequencing was naive T cells sorted from blood. This chain's CDR3 is CASSPGSAYEQYF. CDR3 DNA sequence: TGTGCCAGCAGTCCTGGGTCGGCCTACGAGCAGTACTTC.